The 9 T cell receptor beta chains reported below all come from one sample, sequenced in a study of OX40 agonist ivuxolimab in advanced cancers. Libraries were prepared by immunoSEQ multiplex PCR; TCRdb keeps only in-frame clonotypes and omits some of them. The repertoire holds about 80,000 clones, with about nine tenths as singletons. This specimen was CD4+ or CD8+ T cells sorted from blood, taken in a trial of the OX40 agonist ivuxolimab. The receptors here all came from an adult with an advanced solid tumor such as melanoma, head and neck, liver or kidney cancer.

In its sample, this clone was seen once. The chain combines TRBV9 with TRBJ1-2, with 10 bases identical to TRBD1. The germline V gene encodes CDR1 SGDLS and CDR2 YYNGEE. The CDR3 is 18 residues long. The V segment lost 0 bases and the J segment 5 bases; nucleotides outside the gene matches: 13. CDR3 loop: CASSVVGTGTGAGYGYTF. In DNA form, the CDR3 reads TGTGCCAGCAGCGTAGTGGGGACCGGGACAGGGGCGGGGTATGGCTACACCTTC.

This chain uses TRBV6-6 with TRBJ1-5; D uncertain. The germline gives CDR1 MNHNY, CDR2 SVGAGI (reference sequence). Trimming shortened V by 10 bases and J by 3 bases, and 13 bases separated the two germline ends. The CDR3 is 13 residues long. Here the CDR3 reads CATTLRDNQPQHF. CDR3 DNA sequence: TGTGCCACCACCTTAAGAGACAATCAGCCCCAGCATTTT.

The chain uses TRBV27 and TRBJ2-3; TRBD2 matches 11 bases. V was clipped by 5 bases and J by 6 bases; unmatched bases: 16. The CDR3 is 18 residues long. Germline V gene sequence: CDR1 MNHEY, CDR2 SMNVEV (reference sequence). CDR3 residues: CASSRPLLAGGGGDTQYF. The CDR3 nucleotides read TGTGCCAGCAGTCGCCCCCTGCTAGCGGGAGGTGGCGGGGATACGCAGTATTTT.

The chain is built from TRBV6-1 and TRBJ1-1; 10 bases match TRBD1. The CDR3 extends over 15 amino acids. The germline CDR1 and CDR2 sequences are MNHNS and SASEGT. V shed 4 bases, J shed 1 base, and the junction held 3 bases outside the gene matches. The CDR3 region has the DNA TGTGCCAGCAGTGGACAGGGGGCAGGGAACACTGAAGCTTTCTTT. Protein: CASSGQGAGNTEAFF.

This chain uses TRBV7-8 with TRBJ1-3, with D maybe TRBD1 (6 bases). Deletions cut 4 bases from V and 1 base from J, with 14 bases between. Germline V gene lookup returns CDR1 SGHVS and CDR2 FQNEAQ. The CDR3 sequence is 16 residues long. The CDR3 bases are TGTGCCAGCAGCTCAGGACAGAAAGCGTCTGGAAACACCATATATTTT. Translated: CASSSGQKASGNTIYF.

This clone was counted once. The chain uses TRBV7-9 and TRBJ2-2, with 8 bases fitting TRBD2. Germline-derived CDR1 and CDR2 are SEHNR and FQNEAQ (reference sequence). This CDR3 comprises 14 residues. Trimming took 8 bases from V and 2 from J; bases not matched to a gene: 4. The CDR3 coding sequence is TGTGCCAGCCTAGCGGGCAAAAACACCGGGGAGCTGTTTTTT. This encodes CASLAGKNTGELFF.

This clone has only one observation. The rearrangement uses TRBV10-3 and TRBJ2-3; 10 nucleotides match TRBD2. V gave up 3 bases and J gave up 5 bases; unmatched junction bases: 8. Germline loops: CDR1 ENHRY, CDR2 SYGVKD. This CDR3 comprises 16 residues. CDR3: CAISELAGRSGDTQYF. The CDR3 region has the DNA TGTGCCATCAGTGAACTAGCGGGGCGGTCGGGAGATACGCAGTATTTT.

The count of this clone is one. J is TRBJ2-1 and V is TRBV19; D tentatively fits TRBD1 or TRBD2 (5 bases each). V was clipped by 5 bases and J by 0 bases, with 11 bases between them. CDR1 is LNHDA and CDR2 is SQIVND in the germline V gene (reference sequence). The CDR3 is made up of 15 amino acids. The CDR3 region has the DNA TGTGCCAGTAGTCGGGACCGACGCTCCTACAATGAGCAGTTCTTC. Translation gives CASSRDRRSYNEQFF.

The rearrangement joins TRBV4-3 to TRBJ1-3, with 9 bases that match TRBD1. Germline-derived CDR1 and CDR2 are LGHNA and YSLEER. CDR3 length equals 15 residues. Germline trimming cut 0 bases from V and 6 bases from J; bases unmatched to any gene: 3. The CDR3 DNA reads TGCGCCAGCAGCCAAGACCCACAGGGGGCAAACACCATATATTTT. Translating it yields CASSQDPQGANTIYF.